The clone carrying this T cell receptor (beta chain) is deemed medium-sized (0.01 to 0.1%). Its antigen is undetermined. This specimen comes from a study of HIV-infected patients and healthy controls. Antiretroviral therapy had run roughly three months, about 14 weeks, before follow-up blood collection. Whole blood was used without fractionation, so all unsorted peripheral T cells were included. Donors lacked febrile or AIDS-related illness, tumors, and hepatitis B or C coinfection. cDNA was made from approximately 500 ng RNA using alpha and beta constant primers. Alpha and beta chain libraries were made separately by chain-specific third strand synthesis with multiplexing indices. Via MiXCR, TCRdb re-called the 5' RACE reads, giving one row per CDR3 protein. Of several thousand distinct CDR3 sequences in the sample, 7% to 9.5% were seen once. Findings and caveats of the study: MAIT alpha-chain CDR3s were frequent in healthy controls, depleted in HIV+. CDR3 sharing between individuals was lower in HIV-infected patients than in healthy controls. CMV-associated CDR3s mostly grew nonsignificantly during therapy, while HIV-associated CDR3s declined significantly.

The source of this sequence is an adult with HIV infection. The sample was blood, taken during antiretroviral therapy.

DNA of the CDR3: TGTGCCAGCAGCACCCGTCCCACCGGGGAGCTGTTTTTT. Protein product: CASSTRPTGELFF. The chain couples TRBV9 to TRBJ2-2; D is unclear. This CDR3 comprises 13 residues. Germline CDR1 SGDLS, CDR2 YYNGEE. V was shortened by 4 bases and J by 4 bases, with 8 bases between the two germline ends.